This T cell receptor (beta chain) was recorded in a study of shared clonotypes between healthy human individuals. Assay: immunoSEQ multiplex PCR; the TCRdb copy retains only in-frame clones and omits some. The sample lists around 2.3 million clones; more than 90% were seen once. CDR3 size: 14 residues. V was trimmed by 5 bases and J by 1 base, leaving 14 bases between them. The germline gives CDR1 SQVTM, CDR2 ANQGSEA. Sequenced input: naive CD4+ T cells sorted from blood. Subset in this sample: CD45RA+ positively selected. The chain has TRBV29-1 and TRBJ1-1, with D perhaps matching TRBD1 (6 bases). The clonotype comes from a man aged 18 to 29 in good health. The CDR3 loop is CSVFQGRSNTEAFF. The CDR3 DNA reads TGCAGCGTTTTTCAGGGGCGTTCGAACACTGAAGCTTTCTTT.